This T cell receptor (beta chain) was sequenced during a study of technical replicates of blood from several donors. Libraries were prepared by immunoSEQ multiplex PCR; TCRdb keeps only in-frame clonotypes and omits some of them. The sample has approximately 87,000 clones; approximately 95% are singletons. This TCR derives from a human donor in good health. Specimen: T cells isolated from PBMCs.

CDR3 sequence (DNA): TGCGCCAGCAGCACAGCCATGACTAGCGGGAGCTACGAGCAGTACTTC. It specifies CASSTAMTSGSYEQYF. V usage is TRBV5-1 and J usage is TRBJ2-5; 12 bases match TRBD2. The J call could be wrong; TRBJ2-7 is a better fit for the DNA end. Germline loops: CDR1 SGHRS, CDR2 YFSETQ. The CDR3 loop spans 16 amino acids.